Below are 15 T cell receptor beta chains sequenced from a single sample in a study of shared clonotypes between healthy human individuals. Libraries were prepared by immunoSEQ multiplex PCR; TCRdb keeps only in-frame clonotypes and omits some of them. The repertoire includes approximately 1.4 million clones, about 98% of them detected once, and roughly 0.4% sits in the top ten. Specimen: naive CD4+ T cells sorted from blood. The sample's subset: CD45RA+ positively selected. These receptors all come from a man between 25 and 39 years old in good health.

The CDR3 coding sequence is TGCAGCGTGTCCCAAGGCCCTGGGGGTTTCTTT. This gives the protein CSVSQGPGGFF. The gene calls are TRBV29-1 and TRBJ1-1, with D possibly matching TRBD1 (5 bases). This CDR3 has 11 amino acids. Germline V gives CDR1 SQVTM, CDR2 ANQGSEA. V dropped 6 bases and J dropped 13 bases, with 18 bases sitting between them.

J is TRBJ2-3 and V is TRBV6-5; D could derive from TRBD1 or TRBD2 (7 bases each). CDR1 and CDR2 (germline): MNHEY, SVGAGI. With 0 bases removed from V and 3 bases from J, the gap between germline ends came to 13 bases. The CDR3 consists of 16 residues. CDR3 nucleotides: TGTGCCAGCAGTTACTCAGCGGGACAGTTGACAGATACGCAGTATTTT. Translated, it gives CASSYSAGQLTDTQYF.

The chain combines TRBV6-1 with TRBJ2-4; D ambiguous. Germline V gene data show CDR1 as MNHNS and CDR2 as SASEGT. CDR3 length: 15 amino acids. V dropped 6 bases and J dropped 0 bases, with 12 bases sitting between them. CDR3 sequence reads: CASRPSELAKNIQYF. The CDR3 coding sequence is TGTGCCAGCAGACCCAGCGAGCTAGCCAAAAACATTCAGTACTTC.

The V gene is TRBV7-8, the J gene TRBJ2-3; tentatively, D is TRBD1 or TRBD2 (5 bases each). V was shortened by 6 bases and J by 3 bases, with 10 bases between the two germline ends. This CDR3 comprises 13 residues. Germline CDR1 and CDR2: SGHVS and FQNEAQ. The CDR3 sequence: CASSPGTTDTQYF. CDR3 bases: TGTGCCAGCAGTCCCGGGACGACAGATACGCAGTATTTT.

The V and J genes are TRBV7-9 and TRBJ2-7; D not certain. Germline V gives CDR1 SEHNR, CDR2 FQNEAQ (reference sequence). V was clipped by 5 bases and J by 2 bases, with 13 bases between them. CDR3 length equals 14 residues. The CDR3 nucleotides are TGTGCCAGCAGCCCCCGGCAGGCCACCTACGAGCAGTACTTC. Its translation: CASSPRQATYEQYF.

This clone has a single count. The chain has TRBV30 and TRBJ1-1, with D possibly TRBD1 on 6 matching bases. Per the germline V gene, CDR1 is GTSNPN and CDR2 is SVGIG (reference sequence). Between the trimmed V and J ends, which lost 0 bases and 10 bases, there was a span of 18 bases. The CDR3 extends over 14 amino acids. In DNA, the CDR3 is TGTGCCTGGAGTGTACTTGGCTTGGGGGGCACAGCTTTCTTT. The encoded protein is CAWSVLGLGGTAFF.

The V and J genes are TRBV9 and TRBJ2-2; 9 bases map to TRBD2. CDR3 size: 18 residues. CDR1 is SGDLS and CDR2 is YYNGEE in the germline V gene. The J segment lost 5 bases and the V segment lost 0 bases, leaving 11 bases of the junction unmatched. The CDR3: CASSVEAPLAGLTGELFF. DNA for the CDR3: TGTGCCAGCAGCGTAGAGGCGCCACTAGCGGGTCTGACCGGGGAGCTGTTTTTT.

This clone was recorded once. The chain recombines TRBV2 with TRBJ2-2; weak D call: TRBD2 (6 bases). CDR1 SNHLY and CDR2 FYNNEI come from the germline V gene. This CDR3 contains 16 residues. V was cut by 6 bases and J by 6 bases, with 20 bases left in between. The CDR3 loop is CASRVRLVAGSGELFF. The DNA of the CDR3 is TGTGCCAGCAGGGTTCGACTAGTGGCGGGATCCGGGGAGCTGTTTTTT. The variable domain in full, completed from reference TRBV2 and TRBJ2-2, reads EPEVTQTPSHQVTQMGQEVILRCVPISNHLYFYWYRQILGQKVEFLVSFYNNEISEKSEIFDDQFSVERPDGSNFTLKIRSTKLEDSAMYFCASRVRLVAGSGELFFGEGSRLTVL.

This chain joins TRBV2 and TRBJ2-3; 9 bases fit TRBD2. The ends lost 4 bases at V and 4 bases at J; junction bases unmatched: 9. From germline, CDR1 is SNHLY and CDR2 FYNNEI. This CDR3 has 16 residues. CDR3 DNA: TGTGCCAGCAGTGTGGTAGTAGCGGGAGTGTCAGATACGCAGTATTTT. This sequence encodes CASSVVVAGVSDTQYF.

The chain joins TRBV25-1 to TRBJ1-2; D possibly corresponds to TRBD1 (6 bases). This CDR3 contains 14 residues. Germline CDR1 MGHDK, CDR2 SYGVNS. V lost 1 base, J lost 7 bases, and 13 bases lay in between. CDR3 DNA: TGTGCCAGCAGTGAATCTTCCGGGGGCACTGGCTACACCTTC. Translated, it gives CASSESSGGTGYTF.

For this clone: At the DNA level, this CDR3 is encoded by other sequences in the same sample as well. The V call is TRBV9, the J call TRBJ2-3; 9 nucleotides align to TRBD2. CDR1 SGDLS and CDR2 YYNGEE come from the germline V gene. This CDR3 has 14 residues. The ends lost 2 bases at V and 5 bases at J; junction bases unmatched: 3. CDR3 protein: CASSVAGGLDTQYF. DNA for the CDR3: TGTGCCAGCAGCGTGGCGGGAGGGTTAGATACGCAGTATTTT.

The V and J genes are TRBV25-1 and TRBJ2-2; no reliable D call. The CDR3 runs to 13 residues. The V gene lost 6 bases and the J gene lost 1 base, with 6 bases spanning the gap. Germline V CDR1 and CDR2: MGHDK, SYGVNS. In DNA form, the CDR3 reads TGTGCCAGCAGCTACAAGAACACCGGGGAGCTGTTTTTT. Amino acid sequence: CASSYKNTGELFF.

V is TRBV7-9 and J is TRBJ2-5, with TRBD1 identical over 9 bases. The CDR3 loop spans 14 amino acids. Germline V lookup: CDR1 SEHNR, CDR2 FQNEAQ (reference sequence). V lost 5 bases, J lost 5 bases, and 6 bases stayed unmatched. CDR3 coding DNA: TGTGCCAGCAGCGTTACAGGGGGCCTGGAGACCCAGTACTTC. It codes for CASSVTGGLETQYF.

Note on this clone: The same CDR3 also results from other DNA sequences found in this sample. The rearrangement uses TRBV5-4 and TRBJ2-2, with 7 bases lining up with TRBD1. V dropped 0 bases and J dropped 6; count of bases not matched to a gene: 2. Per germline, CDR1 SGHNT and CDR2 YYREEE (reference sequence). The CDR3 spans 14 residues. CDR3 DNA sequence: TGTGCCAGCAGCTTGGGACAGGGCGCCGGGGAGCTGTTTTTT. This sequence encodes CASSLGQGAGELFF.

The chain's CDR3 is CASSSTDRGDYEQYF. The CDR3 DNA sequence: TGTGCCAGCAGTTCCACGGACAGGGGGGACTACGAGCAGTACTTC. The gene calls are TRBV6-6 and TRBJ2-7; 10 bases line up with TRBD1. The ends lost 4 bases at V and 3 bases at J; junction bases unmatched: 6. The CDR3 is made up of 15 amino acids. CDR1 is MNHNY and CDR2 is SVGAGI in the germline V gene (reference sequence).